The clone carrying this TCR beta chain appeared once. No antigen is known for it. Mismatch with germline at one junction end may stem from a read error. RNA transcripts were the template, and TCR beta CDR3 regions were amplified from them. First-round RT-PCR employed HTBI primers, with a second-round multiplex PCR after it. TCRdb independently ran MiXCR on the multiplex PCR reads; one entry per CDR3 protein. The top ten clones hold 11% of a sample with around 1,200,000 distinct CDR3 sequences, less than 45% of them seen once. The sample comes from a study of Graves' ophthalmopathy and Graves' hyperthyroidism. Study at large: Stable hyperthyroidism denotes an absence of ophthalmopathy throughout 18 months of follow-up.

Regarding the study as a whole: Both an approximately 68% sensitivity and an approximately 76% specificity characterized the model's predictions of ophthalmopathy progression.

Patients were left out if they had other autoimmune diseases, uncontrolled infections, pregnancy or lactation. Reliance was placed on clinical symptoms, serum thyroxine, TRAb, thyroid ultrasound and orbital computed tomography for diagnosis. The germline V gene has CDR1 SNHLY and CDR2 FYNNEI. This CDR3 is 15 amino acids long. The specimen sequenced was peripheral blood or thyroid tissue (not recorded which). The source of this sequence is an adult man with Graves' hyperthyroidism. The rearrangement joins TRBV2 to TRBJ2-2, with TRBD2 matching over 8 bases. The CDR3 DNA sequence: TGTACCAGCAGTGGGGGGACTAGGATTTCCGGGGAGCTGTTTTTT. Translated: CTSSGGTRISGELFF.